The clone carrying this T cell receptor (beta chain) was counted between two and nine times. As yet, its antigen is unknown. These data come from a study of cytomegalovirus exposure and HLA in healthy donors. Study in general: The roughly 100 million unique TCR beta sequences, from about 190 million T cells, were found by an earlier analysis.

The study ran its PCR with 60 Vbeta and 13 Jbeta primers. TCRdb's table, derived via immunoSEQ multiplex PCR, lists solely in-frame clones and lacks some. Of around 150,000 clones listed, just under 80% are singletons. Study results and limitations: When analyzed later, a missense DCLRE1C variant was found to be linked to TCR beta V- and J-gene trimming.

The ends were cut back, 4 bases at V and 0 bases at J, with 5 bases in the middle. This CDR3 has 13 amino acids. CDR1 SGHKS and CDR2 YYEKEE come from the germline V gene (reference sequence). The sequenced material came from PBMCs. This chain joins TRBV5-5 and TRBJ1-5; D remains unclear. This clonotype was obtained from a man younger than 35 in good health and CMV-seropositive. Written as DNA, the CDR3 is TGTGCCAGCAGCACTTATAGCAATCAGCCCCAGCATTTT. This encodes CASSTYSNQPQHF.